These T cell receptor beta chains were read from a single sample in a study of cytomegalovirus exposure and HLA in healthy donors. TCRdb's copy holds only in-frame clones and misses some; the assay was immunoSEQ multiplex PCR. The sample lists about 160,000 clones, around three quarters occurring once. Sequenced sample: PBMCs. The receptors come from a man aged 35-49 years in good health and CMV-seropositive. CDR3s include the opening cysteine and the closing phenylalanine or tryptophan. Fields, in order: V gene, J gene, D gene, clone size, CDR3 DNA, CDR3 protein. The D gene is left open where the match is weak. Rows may omit the clone size; those that give it use once, few, many or a size class.

>TRBV14|TRBJ1-6|.|few
TGTGCCAGCAGCCAAGATCTTGGGGGGGTAGGTTCACCCCTCCACTTT
CASSQDLGGVGSPLHF
>TRBV15|TRBJ2-7|TRBD1|.
TGTGCCACCAGCAGAATTACAGGGGACTCCTACGAGCAGTACTTC
CATSRITGDSYEQYF
>TRBV7-9|TRBJ2-7|TRBD2|.
TGTGCCAGCAGCTCTAGCGGGGGGTCCCCCGGGGAGCAGTACTTC
CASSSSGGSPGEQYF
>TRBV30|TRBJ2-1|.|.
TGTGCCTGGAGTGTAATGTGGACTGACAATGAGCAGTTCTTC
CAWSVMWTDNEQFF
>TRBV11-3|TRBJ2-1|TRBD2|.
TGTGCCAGCAGCGCCCGGGGGGGCGCATACAATGAGCAGTTCTTC
CASSARGGAYNEQFF
>TRBV7-9|TRBJ2-2|.|.
TGTGCCAGCAGCCAACGACAGCCCGGGGAGCTGTTTTTT
CASSQRQPGELFF
>TRBV5-1|TRBJ1-1|.|.
TGCGCCAGCAGCGCCCGGGACACCATGAACACTGAAGCTTTCTTT
CASSARDTMNTEAFF
>TRBV5-6|TRBJ2-1|.|once
TGTGCCAGCAGCTTGAATATGGACAGCTCCTACAATGAGCAGTTCTTC
CASSLNMDSSYNEQFF
>TRBV27|TRBJ2-7|TRBD1|.
TGTGCCAGCAGTTTCCAGGGGGTTAGCTCCTACGAGCAGTACTTC
CASSFQGVSSYEQYF
>TRBV11-2|TRBJ1-1|.|.
TGTGCCAGCAGCCTGTCTAACACTGAAGCTTTCTTT
CASSLSNTEAFF
>TRBV18|TRBJ2-3|.|.
TGTGCCAGCTCACCTGGGACCGGGGGTGTTAGCACAGATACGCAGTATTTT
CASSPGTGGVSTDTQYF
>TRBV6-1|TRBJ2-1|TRBD2|once
TGTGCCAGCAGTGCCCGGGGGTGGGGGGGGGTCTCCTACAATGAGCAGTTCTTC
CASSARGWGGVSYNEQFF
>TRBV28|TRBJ1-5|.|.
TGTGCCAGCAGTTTACCGGCGGTGAAGTATAGCAATCAGCCCCAGCATTTT
CASSLPAVKYSNQPQHF
>TRBV27|TRBJ1-1|TRBD1|.
TGTGCCAGCAGTTTATCGCAGACAGGGATGAACACTGAAGCTTTCTTT
CASSLSQTGMNTEAFF
>TRBV9|TRBJ1-2|.|.
TGTGCCAGCAGCGTGGGGGCACGTGGCTACACCTTC
CASSVGARGYTF
>TRBV5-1|TRBJ1-3|TRBD1|.
TGCGCCAGCAGCTACGGACAGGCCTCTGGAAACACCATATATTTT
CASSYGQASGNTIYF
>TRBV11-3|TRBJ2-2|TRBD1|.
TGTGCCAGCAGCCCTCGAACAGGGGGTCGGGGCGGGGAGCTGTTTTTT
CASSPRTGGRGGELFF